This T cell receptor beta chain was documented in a study of regulatory and conventional T cells in RAG deficiency. Study-level findings and limits: Omenn patients showed >85% Treg-Tconv overlap and shorter CDR3 lengths. Sorted Omenn CD25-high CD127-low cells may not be bona fide Tregs.

Regulatory T cells were sorted from blood as CD4+ CD25-high CD127-low cells. TCRdb's copy holds only in-frame clones and misses some; the assay was immunoSEQ multiplex PCR. The data contain under 25,000 clones, roughly 87% of them singletons. V was shortened by 1 base and J by 0 bases, with 13 bases between the two germline ends. Looked up from germline, CDR1 is SGHTA and CDR2 is FQGTGA. This CDR3 is built from 17 residues. Comments on this clone: The target antigen is unknown.

The sample was also linked to a second study, of regulatory T cells. As that study records: The PCR used 52 TRBV and 13 TRBJ primers. Regulatory T cells showed the strongest V-J pair restriction and V/J gene skewing among patient repertoires.

The chain uses TRBV7-3 and TRBJ2-4; D is perhaps TRBD1 or TRBD2 (5 bases each). The sequenced material came from Tregs sorted from blood. This TCR was recovered from a human donor in good health. The CDR3 DNA follows: TGTGCCAGCAGCTTAAATTCTGCCGGGACAGCCAAAAACATTCAGTACTTC. Encoded protein: CASSLNSAGTAKNIQYF.